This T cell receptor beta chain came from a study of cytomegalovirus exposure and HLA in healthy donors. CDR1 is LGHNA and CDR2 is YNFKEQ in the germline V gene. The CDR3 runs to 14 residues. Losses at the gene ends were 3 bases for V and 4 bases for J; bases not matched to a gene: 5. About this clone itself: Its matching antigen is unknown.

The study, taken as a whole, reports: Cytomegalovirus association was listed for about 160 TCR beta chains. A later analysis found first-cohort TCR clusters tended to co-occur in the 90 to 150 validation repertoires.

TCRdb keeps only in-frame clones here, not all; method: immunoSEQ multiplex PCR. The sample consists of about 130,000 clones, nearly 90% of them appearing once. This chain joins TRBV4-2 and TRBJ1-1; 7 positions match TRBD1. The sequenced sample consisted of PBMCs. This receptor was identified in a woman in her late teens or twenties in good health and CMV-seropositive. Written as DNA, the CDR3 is TGTGCCAGCAGCCAGGATTCAGGGGGCACTGAAGCTTTCTTT. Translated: CASSQDSGGTEAFF.